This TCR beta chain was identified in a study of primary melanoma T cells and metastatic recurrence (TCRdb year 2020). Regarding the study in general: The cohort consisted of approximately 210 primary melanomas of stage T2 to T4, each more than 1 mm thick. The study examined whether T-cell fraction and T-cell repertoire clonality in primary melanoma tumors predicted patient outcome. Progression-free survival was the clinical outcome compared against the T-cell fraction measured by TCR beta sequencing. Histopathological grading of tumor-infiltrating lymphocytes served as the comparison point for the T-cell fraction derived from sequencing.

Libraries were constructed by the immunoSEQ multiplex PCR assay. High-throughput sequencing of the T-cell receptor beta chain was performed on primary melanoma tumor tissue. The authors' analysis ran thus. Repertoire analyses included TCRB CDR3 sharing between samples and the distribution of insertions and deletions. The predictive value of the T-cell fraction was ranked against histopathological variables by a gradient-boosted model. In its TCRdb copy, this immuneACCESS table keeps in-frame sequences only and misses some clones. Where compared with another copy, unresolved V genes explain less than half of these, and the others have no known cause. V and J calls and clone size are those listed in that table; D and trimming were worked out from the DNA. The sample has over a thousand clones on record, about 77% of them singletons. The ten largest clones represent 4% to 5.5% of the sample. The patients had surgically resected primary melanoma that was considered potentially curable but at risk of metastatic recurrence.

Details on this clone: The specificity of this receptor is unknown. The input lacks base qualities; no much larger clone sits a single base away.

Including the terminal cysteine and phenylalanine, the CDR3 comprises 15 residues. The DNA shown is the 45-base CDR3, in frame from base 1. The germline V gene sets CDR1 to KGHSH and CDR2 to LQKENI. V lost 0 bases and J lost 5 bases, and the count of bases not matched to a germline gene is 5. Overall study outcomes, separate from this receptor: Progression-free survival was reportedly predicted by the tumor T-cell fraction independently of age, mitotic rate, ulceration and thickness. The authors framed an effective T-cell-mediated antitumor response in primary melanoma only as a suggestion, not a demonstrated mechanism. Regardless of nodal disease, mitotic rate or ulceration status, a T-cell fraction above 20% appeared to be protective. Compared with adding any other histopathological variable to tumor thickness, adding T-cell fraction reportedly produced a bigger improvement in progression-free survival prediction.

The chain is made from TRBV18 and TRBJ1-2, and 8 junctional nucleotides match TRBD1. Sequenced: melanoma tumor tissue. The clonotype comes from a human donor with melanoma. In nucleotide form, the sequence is TGTGCCAGCTCACCACCTTCGGACAGGGTGTATGGCTACACCTTC. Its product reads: CASSPPSDRVYGYTF.